Presented here are 27 T cell receptor beta chains from one specimen sequenced in a study of T cells after yellow fever vaccination. TCRdb analysed the 5' RACE reads with MiXCR anew, one entry per CDR3 protein. This table holds some 390,000 distinct CDR3 sequences, approximately 5.7% found once. The sequenced sample was PBMCs, obtained 5 days after the yellow fever booster vaccination. The receptors originated from a man between 25 and 39 years old who received the YFV17D yellow fever vaccine.

This chain uses TRBV29-1 with TRBJ1-1, with 8 bases fitting TRBD1. This CDR3 contains 14 residues. Germline CDR1 reads SQVTM; CDR2 reads ANQGSEA. The trim removed 6 bases at V and 5 bases at J, leaving 11 bases unmatched. The CDR3 reads CSVRQTGGGTEAFF. The DNA of the CDR3 is TGCAGCGTACGGCAAACAGGGGGTGGTACTGAAGCTTTCTTT.

This clonotype was found many times. This chain uses TRBV29-1 with TRBJ2-1; tentative D call: TRBD1 (6 bases). Germline V lookup: CDR1 SQVTM, CDR2 ANQGSEA. The CDR3 is 14 residues long. The V end lost 7 bases, the J end lost 5 bases, and 18 bases lay between the germline ends. The CDR3 here is CSARQVFVDNEQFF. The CDR3 nucleotides read TGCAGCGCTAGACAGGTCTTCGTTGACAATGAGCAGTTCTTC.

The chain uses TRBV30 and TRBJ1-2; TRBD1 aligns across 9 bases. This CDR3 has 14 amino acids. CDR1 and CDR2 (germline): GTSNPN, SVGIG (reference sequence). Germline trimming cut 3 bases from V and 8 bases from J; bases unmatched to any gene: 10. CDR3 bases: TGTGCCTGGAGCCTAACAGGGGGCGCGTGGGGCTACACCTTC. Encoded protein: CAWSLTGGAWGYTF.

This clonotype has only a few counts. The chain joins TRBV5-6 to TRBJ1-1, with D unclear. Germline loops: CDR1 SGHDT, CDR2 YYEEEE. The CDR3 has 16 residues. V was shortened by 4 bases and J by 2 bases, with 18 bases between the two germline ends. The CDR3 coding sequence is TGTGCCAGCAGCCCGGAGGTGCGGGCCCAAAACACTGAAGCTTTCTTT. Translation: CASSPEVRAQNTEAFF.

The V call is TRBV29-1, the J call TRBJ2-2; TRBD1 agrees at 7 bases. The CDR3 has 13 amino acids. The germline CDR1 and CDR2 sequences are SQVTM and ANQGSEA. V lost 7 bases and J lost 1; bases outside the gene matches: 3. CDR3 region: CSGRGQNTGELFF. In DNA, the CDR3 is TGCAGCGGAAGGGGGCAGAACACCGGGGAGCTGTTTTTT.

This sequence joins TRBV4-3 and TRBJ2-3; no firm D call. Germline V gene lookup returns CDR1 LGHNA and CDR2 YSLEER. The CDR3 runs 17 residues. The V end was cut by 0 bases, the J end by 1 base, with 14 bases between. This chain's CDR3 is CASSQDHSGRRTDTQYF. As DNA, the CDR3 is TGCGCCAGCAGCCAAGACCATTCCGGCCGACGCACAGATACGCAGTATTTT.

The chain uses TRBV11-2 and TRBJ2-1; D might be TRBD1 (5 bases). The germline V gene encodes CDR1 SGHAT and CDR2 FQNNGV. The CDR3 totals 14 residues. V lost 2 bases, J lost 9 bases, and 14 bases lay in between. The CDR3 loop is CASSLRAGMGEQFF. CDR3 nucleotides: TGTGCCAGCAGCTTAAGGGCAGGGATGGGTGAGCAGTTCTTC.

This clonotype showed up many times. CDR3 in DNA: TGTGCCAGCAGCTCATGGGGGCAATCCTACAATGAGCAGTTCTTC. It specifies CASSSWGQSYNEQFF. The V gene is TRBV7-9, the J gene TRBJ2-1; D perhaps matches TRBD1 (6 bases). CDR3 length: 15 amino acids. The V end lost 4 bases, the J end lost 1 base, and 11 bases lay between the germline ends. Germline CDR1 SEHNR, CDR2 FQNEAQ (reference sequence).

This clonotype was seen only a few times. The chain carries TRBV18 and TRBJ2-2; a possible D gene is TRBD2 (6 bases). CDR1 is KGHSH and CDR2 is LQKENI in the germline V gene. Trimming removed 4 bases at V and 6 bases at J, with 9 bases between. CDR3 size: 13 residues. The CDR3 spells CASSHSGSGELFF. As DNA, the CDR3 is TGTGCCAGCTCACATAGCGGATCCGGGGAGCTGTTTTTT.

In this sample, this clonotype turned up a few times. This chain uses TRBV29-1 with TRBJ2-5; D is possibly TRBD2 (6 bases). V lost 4 bases and J 2 bases, leaving 8 bases between the germline ends. The CDR3 consists of 12 residues. Germline lookup yields CDR1 SQVTM and CDR2 ANQGSEA. The CDR3 here is CSVGAGQETQYF. The CDR3 nucleotides read TGCAGCGTTGGGGCGGGACAAGAGACCCAGTACTTC.

At least ten counts were recorded for this clonotype. The genes are TRBV6-5 and TRBJ2-2; TRBD1 agrees at 7 bases. J gave up 6 bases and V 0 bases, and 4 bases lay outside the gene matches. This CDR3 is built from 15 residues. Germline V gene data show CDR1 as MNHEY and CDR2 as SVGAGI. DNA of the CDR3: TGTGCCAGCAGTTACTCCTGGACAGGTGCCGGGGAGCTGTTTTTT. Its protein is CASSYSWTGAGELFF.

The gene calls are TRBV6-1 and TRBJ2-2; 9 positions agree with TRBD2. The CDR3 totals 15 residues. Looked up from germline, CDR1 is MNHNS and CDR2 is SASEGT. Trimming cost V 6 bases and J 7 bases; bases outside gene matches: 9. CDR3 sequence reads: CASRTGGRGDGELFF. The CDR3 DNA reads TGTGCCAGCAGAACGGGCGGGAGGGGTGACGGGGAGCTGTTTTTT.

The chain employs TRBV7-9 and TRBJ2-5; D ambiguous. Trimming shortened V by 1 base and J by 4 bases, and 16 bases separated the two germline ends. Germline V gene sequence: CDR1 SEHNR, CDR2 FQNEAQ (reference sequence). The CDR3 spans 16 residues. Here the CDR3 DNA reads TGTGCCAGCAGCTTAGGCTCAGGAAAAAGAGGAGAGACCCAGTACTTC. Amino acids: CASSLGSGKRGETQYF.

The table lists this clonotype with a few counts. The chain uses TRBV5-6 and TRBJ1-6; D not resolved. The CDR3 covers 13 residues. V was cut by 4 bases and J by 7 bases, with 9 bases left in between. Germline V gene lookup returns CDR1 SGHDT and CDR2 YYEEEE. The CDR3 sequence is CASSHDINSPLHF. DNA of the CDR3: TGTGCCAGCAGCCATGACATAAATTCACCCCTCCACTTT. Based on the CDR3 plus reference TRBV5-6 and TRBJ1-6, the full variable domain is DAGVTQSPTHLIKTRGQQVTLRCSPKSGHDTVSWYQQALGQGPQFIFQYYEEEERQRGNFPDRFSGHQFPNYSSELNVNALLLGDSALYLCASSHDINSPLHFGNGTRLTVT.

The DNA for the CDR3 is TGCAGCATACATGCGGCGGGGGCCAACGTCCTGACTTTC. It yields the protein CSIHAAGANVLTF. The chain has TRBV29-1 and TRBJ2-6; D unresolved. The length of the CDR3 is 13 residues. The germline V gene has CDR1 SQVTM and CDR2 ANQGSEA. With 8 bases removed from V and 4 bases from J, the gap between germline ends came to 12 bases.

The DNA for the CDR3 is TGTGCCAGCAGCCCGGGTAGCGGGAGGATCACCTACAATGAGCAGTTCTTC. This codes for CASSPGSGRITYNEQFF. This chain links TRBV3-1 with TRBJ2-1; 10 positions match TRBD2. Germline values: CDR1 LGHDT, CDR2 YNNKEL (reference sequence). The CDR3 runs to 17 residues. The V and J ends lost 4 bases and 2 bases, in that order; junction bases with no gene match: 8.

The chain employs TRBV7-2 and TRBJ2-7; D is perhaps TRBD1 (5 bases). The germline CDR1 and CDR2 sequences are SGHTA and FQGNSA. CDR3 size: 15 residues. V lost 2 bases, J lost 6 bases, and 17 bases lay in between. CDR3 amino acids: CASSLTQTALFEQYF. CDR3 nucleotide sequence: TGTGCCAGCAGCTTAACACAGACAGCCCTATTCGAGCAGTACTTC.

The chain uses TRBV19 and TRBJ1-5; a weak D match, TRBD1 (5 bases). Trimming removed 5 bases at V and 7 bases at J, with 12 bases between. Looked up from germline, CDR1 is LNHDA and CDR2 is SQIVND (reference sequence). There are 13 residues in the CDR3. In nucleotides, the CDR3 is TGTGCCAGTAGTTTAAGGGGCGCGCAGCCCCAGCATTTT. It codes for CASSLRGAQPQHF.

This clonotype has a handful of counts. The chain combines TRBV12-3 or TRBV12-4 with TRBJ1-1, with 7 bases aligning to TRBD1. The ends lost 6 bases at V and 7 bases at J; junction bases unmatched: 8. The CDR3 totals 13 residues. The DNA for the CDR3 is TGTGCCAGCAGCCGCGGACAGGACTATGAAGCTTTCTTT. This codes for CASSRGQDYEAFF.

This clonotype was observed a few times. The chain employs TRBV4-3 and TRBJ2-7, with 7 bases fitting TRBD2. Germline values: CDR1 LGHNA, CDR2 YSLEER. J gave up 3 bases and V 1 base, and 12 bases lay outside the gene matches. This CDR3 is built from 17 residues. The CDR3 spells CASSQGVRGEGHYEQYF. The CDR3 nucleotides are TGCGCCAGCAGCCAAGGAGTACGAGGGGAGGGCCACTACGAGCAGTACTTC.

This clonotype was seen ten or more times. The V call is TRBV5-1, the J call TRBJ2-2; possible D gene TRBD2, 5 bases. V lost 5 bases and J lost 4, with 12 bases in between. The length of the CDR3 is 14 residues. Germline assignment: CDR1 SGHRS and CDR2 YFSETQ. This CDR3 is CASSRSGATGELFF. The CDR3 DNA is TGCGCCAGCAGTAGGAGCGGAGCCACCGGGGAGCTGTTTTTT. The variable domain in full, with the rest retrieved from reference TRBV5-1 and TRBJ2-2, is KAGVTQTPRYLIKTRGQQVTLSCSPISGHRSVSWYQQTPGQGLQFLFEYFSETQRNKGNFPGRFSGRQFSNSRSEMNVSTLELGDSALYLCASSRSGATGELFFGEGSRLTVL.

In its sample, this clonotype was seen many times. V usage is TRBV12-3 or TRBV12-4 and J usage is TRBJ1-1, with D unclear. The CDR3 runs 13 residues. Deletions cut 1 base from V and 5 bases from J, with 8 bases between. CDR3 DNA sequence: TGTGCCAGCAGTTTAGGACCTCGGACTGAAGCTTTCTTT. Its protein product is CASSLGPRTEAFF.

With regard to this clonotype: A much larger clone differs by one base, so this may be a read error. The genes are TRBV5-5 and TRBJ2-7; 9 positions match TRBD1. This CDR3 has 15 amino acids. Per germline, CDR1 SGHKS and CDR2 YYEKEE (reference sequence). The CDR3 region has the DNA TGTGCCGGCAGCCGACAGGGGGGGAGTGCTTACGAGCAGTACTTC. Its translation: CAGSRQGGSAYEQYF.

Ten or more counts support this clonotype. This rearrangement joins TRBV11-2 to TRBJ2-1, with 13 bases that match TRBD2. The CDR3 runs 15 residues. V was clipped by 2 bases and J by 10 bases; unmatched bases: 5. Germline CDR1 reads SGHAT; CDR2 reads FQNNGV. This CDR3 is CASSLQSLAGGEQFF. The CDR3 nucleotides read TGTGCCAGCAGCTTACAGTCACTAGCGGGGGGGGAGCAGTTCTTC.

This clonotype was seen many times. CDR3 nucleotides: TGTGCCAGCGGACTAGCGGGATTGAACAATGAGCAGTTCTTC. It specifies CASGLAGLNNEQFF. The chain combines TRBV12-3 or TRBV12-4 with TRBJ2-1; 12 bases map to TRBD2. J gave up 5 bases and V 8 bases, and 4 bases lay outside the gene matches. The CDR3 consists of 14 residues.

With respect to this clonotype: A much larger clone differs by one base, so this may be a read error. The rearrangement uses TRBV21-1 and TRBJ1-2; the table gives TRBD1 as D, unverified against the DNA. TRBV21-1 is a pseudogene. CDR3 length: 15 amino acids. CDR3 nucleotides: TGTGCCAGCAACCCCCTGAGGGACTTAAACTATGGCTACACCTTC. This sequence encodes CASNPLRDLNYGYTF.

This clonotype came up a few times. This chain joins TRBV20-1 and TRBJ2-7; TRBD1 aligns across 10 bases. CDR1 DFQATT and CDR2 SNEGSKA come from the germline V gene (reference sequence). The CDR3 spans 15 residues. V shed 1 base and J 1 base; nucleotides not matched to a gene: 4. CDR3 in amino acids: CSARARDRGSYEQYF. Here the CDR3 DNA reads TGCAGTGCTAGAGCACGGGACAGGGGATCCTACGAGCAGTACTTC.